The 14 T cell receptor beta chains listed next were all sequenced from one sample in a study of control samples from healthy donors and cancer patients. Sequencing used immunoSEQ multiplex PCR; TCRdb keeps in-frame clones, though not all of them. This sample has over 150,000 clones, with approximately 96% found just once. The sample was blood. These receptors came from a man aged 35-49 years in good health.

CDR3 sequence: CASSTGFKQYF. CDR3 sequence (DNA): TGTGCCAGCAGTACCGGGTTCAAGCAGTACTTC. This chain joins TRBV6-2 or TRBV6-3 and TRBJ2-7; no clear D. Germline CDR1 is MNHEY and CDR2 is SVGEGT. This CDR3 region has 11 residues. V lost 5 bases and J lost 8, with 10 bases in between.

The rearrangement links TRBV19 to TRBJ1-2; TRBD1 aligns across 7 bases. The germline CDR1 and CDR2 sequences are LNHDA and SQIVND (reference sequence). This CDR3 is 14 amino acids long. Unmatched junction bases numbered 6, after V lost 8 bases and J lost 0 bases. The CDR3 sequence is CASSPGTANYGYTF. CDR3 nucleotides: TGTGCCAGTTCCCCGGGGACAGCTAACTATGGCTACACCTTC.

The J gene is TRBJ1-5, the V gene TRBV5-8; TRBD1 is a possible D gene (5 bases). Germline values: CDR1 SGHTS, CDR2 YDEGEE. There are 15 residues in the CDR3. V was cut by 5 bases and J by 1 base, with 13 bases left in between. CDR3 residues: CASSSGFRSNQPQHF. The CDR3 DNA is TGTGCCAGCAGTTCAGGGTTTCGGAGCAATCAGCCCCAGCATTTT.

The gene calls are TRBV3-1 (or the pseudogene TRBV3-2) and TRBJ1-1; D ambiguous. V lost 4 bases to trimming and J lost 5 bases, with 17 bases between them. The CDR3 loop spans 15 amino acids. Germline V gives CDR1 LGHDT, CDR2 YNNKEL (reference sequence). The CDR3 DNA follows: TGTGCCAGCAGCCCCCGGGTTGGGATGGGGACTGAAGCTTTCTTT. Protein sequence: CASSPRVGMGTEAFF.

V gene TRBV15 combines with J gene TRBJ2-7; D may correspond to TRBD1 or TRBD2 (5 bases each). This CDR3 has 15 amino acids. CDR1 and CDR2 (germline): LNHNV, YYDKDF (reference sequence). Trimming took off 0 bases at V and 4 bases at J, with 13 bases between the two ends. In DNA form, the CDR3 reads TGTGCCACCAGCAGAGATCGGGGCGCGGGTTACGAGCAGTACTTC. Translated: CATSRDRGAGYEQYF.

The rearrangement joins TRBV18 to TRBJ2-6, with TRBD1 matching 12 bases. CDR3 size: 19 residues. CDR1 KGHSH and CDR2 LQKENI come from the germline V gene. J lost 4 bases, V lost 1 base, and 8 bases had no gene match. The DNA for the CDR3 is TGTGCCAGCTCACCACTACCGGGACAGGGGGCGACGGGGGCCAACGTCCTGACTTTC. Protein: CASSPLPGQGATGANVLTF.

This clone was detected only a few times. J is TRBJ1-2 and V is TRBV5-1, with 8 bases lining up with TRBD1. The CDR3 has 14 amino acids. The V gene's germline CDR1 is SGHRS and CDR2 YFSETQ. The ends lost 4 bases at V and 4 bases at J; junction bases unmatched: 6. CDR3 residues: CASSPQGDGYGYTF. DNA for the CDR3: TGCGCCAGCAGCCCACAGGGGGACGGCTATGGCTACACCTTC.

The chain couples TRBV9 to TRBJ2-2; the match to TRBD1 covers 8 bases. The J segment lost 4 bases and the V segment lost 4 bases, leaving 6 bases of the junction unmatched. Germline V gene sequence: CDR1 SGDLS, CDR2 YYNGEE. The CDR3 totals 15 residues. In DNA form, the CDR3 reads TGTGCCAGCAGCCCGCAGGGGGCCGGCACCGGGGAGCTGTTTTTT. Protein sequence: CASSPQGAGTGELFF.

The V call is TRBV27, the J call TRBJ1-1, with D tentatively TRBD1 (5 bases). This CDR3 region has 13 residues. Germline V CDR1 and CDR2: MNHEY, SMNVEV (reference sequence). Trimming took 1 base from V and 4 from J, leaving 7 bases between them. For the CDR3, the DNA is TGTGCCAGCAGTTTATGGCAGGGCACTGAAGCTTTCTTT. It codes for CASSLWQGTEAFF.

This chain joins TRBV19 and TRBJ1-5, with 9 bases fitting TRBD1. CDR1 and CDR2 (germline): LNHDA, SQIVND (reference sequence). The length of the CDR3 is 16 residues. V was clipped by 7 bases and J by 2 bases; unmatched bases: 9. The CDR3 DNA is TGTGCCAGTACGAAGGTACAGGGGGCCCGCAATCAGCCCCAGCATTTT. Translation gives CASTKVQGARNQPQHF.

The rearrangement uses TRBV19 and TRBJ2-7; TRBD1 matches 10 bases. The CDR3 runs to 15 residues. V lost 6 bases, J lost 0 bases, and 5 bases stayed unmatched. The germline CDR1 and CDR2 sequences are LNHDA and SQIVND (reference sequence). The chain's CDR3 is CASSLRTGGSYEQYF. CDR3 DNA sequence: TGTGCCAGTAGCTTGAGGACAGGGGGCTCCTACGAGCAGTACTTC.

This clone occurred once. This chain links TRBV2 with TRBJ2-3; D is ambiguous. Trimming stripped 1 base from V and 6 bases from J, with 20 bases between. The V gene's germline CDR1 is SNHLY and CDR2 FYNNEI. The CDR3 is 17 amino acids. In nucleotides, the CDR3 is TGTGCCAGCAGTGAAGGCGGAACCCTCAGCCTCACTGATACGCAGTATTTT. Amino acids: CASSEGGTLSLTDTQYF.

The V and J genes are TRBV6-2 or TRBV6-3 and TRBJ1-4; D uncertain. CDR1 and CDR2 from the germline V gene are MNHEY and SVGEGT. The CDR3 runs to 14 residues. V was pared by 3 bases and J by 11 bases, with 16 bases between. The CDR3 loop is CASSYIEGSAKLFF. The CDR3 region has the DNA TGTGCCAGCAGTTATATTGAGGGATCGGCCAAACTGTTTTTT.

The chain employs TRBV4-3 and TRBJ1-2, with a possible D match to TRBD1 (5 bases). With 0 bases removed from V and 1 base from J, the gap between germline ends came to 18 bases. Germline V gives CDR1 LGHNA, CDR2 YSLEER. The CDR3 contains 18 residues. The CDR3, as DNA: TGCGCCAGCAGCCAAGATGGAACAGGCGTATCCGATAACTATGGCTACACCTTC. It encodes CASSQDGTGVSDNYGYTF.